Each of the 23 T cell receptor beta chains below was sequenced from the same sample in a study of cytomegalovirus exposure and HLA in healthy donors. PCR was performed using 60 Vbeta and 13 Jbeta primers. The repertoire was sequenced with immunoSEQ multiplex PCR; TCRdb's copy has only in-frame clones and lacks some. The table shows about 140,000 clones, with around three quarters occurring only once. The specimen was PBMCs. All receptors come from a man in his forties or fifties in good health and CMV-seropositive.

This clone was observed a single time. The rearrangement uses TRBV10-3 and TRBJ2-7, with D possibly being TRBD2 (6 bases). Trimming left V 3 bases short and J 4 bases short, with 19 bases between. From germline, CDR1 is ENHRY and CDR2 SYGVKD. This CDR3 has 16 amino acids. In DNA, the CDR3 is TGTGCCATCAGTGACCTAGCGAGGCGACTGAGTTACGAGCAGTACTTC. Translating gives CAISDLARRLSYEQYF.

The chain couples TRBV7-8 to TRBJ1-2; D gene unclear. The V gene lost 1 base and the J gene lost 5 bases, with 14 bases spanning the gap. The CDR3 runs 15 residues. Per the germline V gene, CDR1 is SGHVS and CDR2 is FQNEAQ. In nucleotides, the CDR3 is TGTGCCAGCAGCTTAGGAGGCTCGAACTCATATGGCTACACCTTC. Protein product: CASSLGGSNSYGYTF.

The rearrangement uses TRBV5-1 and TRBJ2-7, with D unresolved. Deletions cut 1 base from V and 7 bases from J, with 18 bases between. The length of the CDR3 is 15 residues. Per the germline V gene, CDR1 is SGHRS and CDR2 is YFSETQ. The CDR3 DNA sequence: TGCGCCAGCAGCTTGAATGCGGCGAATTTATATGAGCAGTACTTC. Its translation is CASSLNAANLYEQYF.

The chain employs TRBV11-3 and TRBJ1-3; no definite D call. The ends were cut back, 8 bases at V and 1 base at J, with 9 bases in the middle. This CDR3 has 13 amino acids. Germline CDR1 is SGHNT and CDR2 is YENEEA. Written as DNA, the CDR3 is TGTGCCAGCGGAGAGGAGTCTGGAAACACCATATATTTT. Its translation is CASGEESGNTIYF.

The CDR3 here is CASSSGLLNTEAFF. CDR3 nucleotide sequence: TGTGCCAGCAGCTCGGGACTCCTGAACACTGAAGCTTTCTTT. The genes are TRBV7-8 and TRBJ1-1, with D tentatively TRBD1 (5 bases). The V gene lost 4 bases and the J gene lost 0 bases, with 9 bases spanning the gap. This CDR3 comprises 14 residues. The germline CDR1 and CDR2 sequences are SGHVS and FQNEAQ.

This clone has just one count. This sequence joins TRBV7-2 and TRBJ2-7; D call uncertain. This CDR3 comprises 14 residues. CDR1 is SGHTA and CDR2 is FQGNSA in the germline V gene. The V end lost 4 bases, the J end lost 0 bases, and 10 bases lay between the germline ends. The CDR3 sequence: CASSYSTLSYEQYF. Here the CDR3 DNA reads TGTGCCAGCAGCTACTCCACCCTCTCCTACGAGCAGTACTTC.

This rearrangement joins TRBV27 to TRBJ2-7; TRBD1 aligns across 9 bases. Trimming at V came to 7 bases and at J to 2 bases, leaving 6 bases not matched to a gene. Per the germline V gene, CDR1 is MNHEY and CDR2 is SMNVEV (reference sequence). The CDR3 is 14 amino acids. The CDR3 region has the DNA TGTGCCAGCAATAGCCGGGACAGGGCCTACGAGCAGTACTTC. It translates to CASNSRDRAYEQYF.

The V call is TRBV4-2, the J call TRBJ1-1; possibly TRBD1 for D (6 bases). V shed 0 bases and J shed 2 bases, with 13 bases lying between them. Germline CDR1 reads LGHNA; CDR2 reads YNFKEQ. The CDR3 has 16 residues. This CDR3 reads CASSQDTGGANTEAFF. The DNA for the CDR3 is TGTGCCAGCAGCCAAGATACGGGGGGGGCCAACACTGAAGCTTTCTTT.

The V gene is TRBV29-1, the J gene TRBJ2-5; 8 bases are shared with TRBD2. Germline V CDR1 and CDR2: SQVTM, ANQGSEA. V lost 6 bases to trimming and J lost 5 bases; unmatched junction nucleotides: 14. The CDR3 is made up of 15 amino acids. The CDR3 region has the DNA TGCAGCGTCGTCCCCCTGATAGCGGGAAGGGAGACCCAGTACTTC. It translates to CSVVPLIAGRETQYF.

This clone is medium-sized. The chain links TRBV6-1 to TRBJ2-3; 12 nucleotides match TRBD2. The V gene's germline CDR1 is MNHNS and CDR2 SASEGT. The V segment lost 2 bases and the J segment 2 bases; nucleotides outside the gene matches: 2. The CDR3 extends over 16 amino acids. This CDR3 is CASSELAGGATDTQYF. The CDR3 DNA reads as TGTGCCAGCAGTGAACTAGCGGGGGGGGCCACAGATACGCAGTATTTT.

The chain uses TRBV7-2 and TRBJ1-1; D is possibly TRBD1 (5 bases). The CDR3 length is 15 residues. Germline V gene lookup returns CDR1 SGHTA and CDR2 FQGNSA. Trimming left V 4 bases short and J 1 base short, with 13 bases between. The CDR3 here is CASSSLTAANTEAFF. The CDR3 DNA sequence: TGTGCCAGCAGCTCATTGACAGCCGCGAACACTGAAGCTTTCTTT.

The rearrangement joins TRBV4-2 to TRBJ2-1; TRBD2 might be the D (5 bases). This CDR3 has 16 amino acids. Germline CDR1 is LGHNA and CDR2 is YNFKEQ. The V end was cut by 0 bases, the J end by 9 bases, with 18 bases between. The CDR3 protein is CASSQDPSAQRGEQFF. The CDR3 DNA reads as TGTGCCAGCAGCCAAGACCCATCTGCCCAACGGGGTGAGCAGTTCTTC.

CDR3 in DNA: TGTGCCAGCAGCCCAGGGCCTGCAAATGGTGCTGACACCTTC. As protein: CASSPGPANGADTF. The V and J genes are TRBV6-1 and TRBJ1-2; possible D gene TRBD1, 5 bases. CDR1 and CDR2 from the germline V gene are MNHNS and SASEGT. The CDR3 consists of 14 residues. V was clipped by 6 bases and J by 12 bases, with 23 bases between them.

This clone was seen only once. This chain joins TRBV9 and TRBJ1-4; D unclear. Trimming took 1 base from V and 4 from J, leaving 11 bases between them. The CDR3 runs 15 residues. Germline CDR1 reads SGDLS; CDR2 reads YYNGEE. CDR3 bases: TGTGCCAGCAGCGTATTTGGGCAGGATAATGAAAAACTGTTTTTT. Translation: CASSVFGQDNEKLFF.

The chain recombines TRBV15 with TRBJ2-5; 7 nucleotides align to TRBD2. V shed 0 bases and J 5 bases; nucleotides not matched to a gene: 6. The CDR3 spans 15 residues. Per the germline V gene, CDR1 is LNHNV and CDR2 is YYDKDF (reference sequence). Written as DNA, the CDR3 is TGTGCCACCAGCAGAGATCCTATGGGAGGGGAGACCCAGTACTTC. This sequence encodes CATSRDPMGGETQYF.

The chain is built from TRBV2 and TRBJ2-7, with D tentatively TRBD1 (5 bases). The V end lost 6 bases, the J end lost 0 bases, and 9 bases lay between the germline ends. Germline values: CDR1 SNHLY, CDR2 FYNNEI. The CDR3 loop spans 13 amino acids. The CDR3 DNA sequence: TGTGCCAGCAGCAGGGCCTACTCCTACGAGCAGTACTTC. Translated, it gives CASSRAYSYEQYF.

The chain recombines TRBV5-1 with TRBJ1-3, with TRBD1 identical over 8 bases. Germline CDR1 reads SGHRS; CDR2 reads YFSETQ. Trimming cost V 0 bases and J 4 bases; bases outside gene matches: 0. The CDR3 extends over 14 amino acids. In DNA, the CDR3 is TGCGCCAGCAGCTTGGGGACAGGGGGAAACACCATATATTTT. The encoded protein is CASSLGTGGNTIYF. Full variable domain (outside the CDR3, taken from reference TRBV5-1 and TRBJ1-3): KAGVTQTPRYLIKTRGQQVTLSCSPISGHRSVSWYQQTPGQGLQFLFEYFSETQRNKGNFPGRFSGRQFSNSRSEMNVSTLELGDSALYLCASSLGTGGNTIYFGEGSWLTVV.

V is TRBV19 and J is TRBJ2-3, with TRBD2 matching 11 bases. J gave up 1 base and V 3 bases, and 3 bases lay outside the gene matches. This CDR3 spans 16 amino acids. CDR1 and CDR2 from the germline V gene are LNHDA and SQIVND (reference sequence). The CDR3 sequence is CASSMGLAVRTDTQYF. CDR3 DNA sequence: TGTGCCAGTAGTATGGGACTAGCGGTCCGCACAGATACGCAGTATTTT.

The chain is built from TRBV18 and TRBJ2-5, with 7 positions matching TRBD1. This CDR3 has 13 amino acids. CDR1 is KGHSH, CDR2 LQKENI, per germline. The ends lost 5 bases at V and 1 base at J; junction bases unmatched: 1. CDR3 DNA sequence: TGTGCCAGCTCAGGGACAGCCCAAGAGACCCAGTACTTC. Protein sequence: CASSGTAQETQYF.

This rearrangement joins TRBV6-5 to TRBJ2-1; TRBD2 agrees at 9 bases. Germline assignment: CDR1 MNHEY and CDR2 SVGAGI. The CDR3 covers 14 residues. J gave up 14 bases and V 6 bases, and 14 bases lay outside the gene matches. The CDR3 protein is CASSPPLAGKKEFF. Here the CDR3 DNA reads TGTGCCAGCAGCCCCCCACTAGCGGGCAAGAAGGAGTTCTTC.

The chain combines TRBV29-1 with TRBJ2-7; D is unclear. Germline CDR1 SQVTM, CDR2 ANQGSEA. Trimming took off 3 bases at V and 4 bases at J, with 7 bases between the two ends. The CDR3 is 11 residues long. CDR3 bases: TGCAGCGTTGACGTCTCTTACGAGCAGTACTTC. It codes for CSVDVSYEQYF.

This sequence joins TRBV7-2 and TRBJ1-5, with a possible D match to TRBD1 (6 bases). This CDR3 is 13 amino acids long. The germline CDR1 and CDR2 sequences are SGHTA and FQGNSA. Trimming pared 5 bases from V and 4 bases from J, leaving 9 bases between. CDR3 nucleotides: TGTGCCAGCAGCAAAGACAGGAATCAGCCCCAGCATTTT. Amino acid sequence: CASSKDRNQPQHF.

This chain links TRBV27 with TRBJ1-1; D possibly corresponds to TRBD1 (6 bases). Per the germline V gene, CDR1 is MNHEY and CDR2 is SMNVEV (reference sequence). The V and J ends lost 3 bases and 8 bases respectively, with 16 bases between them. The CDR3 is 14 residues long. This CDR3 is CASSLFLTGAEAFF. CDR3 DNA: TGTGCCAGCAGTTTGTTTCTGACAGGCGCCGAAGCTTTCTTT.